This TCR beta chain was recorded in a study of cytomegalovirus exposure and HLA in healthy donors. The CDR3 consists of 14 residues. Looked up from germline, CDR1 is KGHSH and CDR2 is LQKENI. V was shortened by 6 bases and J by 5 bases, with 16 bases between the two germline ends. The study ran its PCR with 60 Vbeta and 13 Jbeta primers. The protocol was immunoSEQ multiplex PCR, while the TCRdb copy is restricted to in-frame clones and leaves out a portion. The sample includes under 200,000 clones, 75% to 90% of them seen just once. The chain recombines TRBV18 with TRBJ1-2, with unresolved D. The sequenced sample consisted of PBMCs. The sequence was obtained from a woman in her fifties or sixties in good health and CMV-seropositive. The CDR3 protein is CASSPLPGEYGYTF. The CDR3 coding sequence is TGTGCCAGCTCCCCTCTCCCCGGGGAGTATGGCTACACCTTC.